Described below is a single TCR beta chain sequence and its context. A junction boundary mismatches the germline segment, possibly from a read error. The data were obtained in a study of blood T cell repertoires in COVID-19. Clones were sequenced by immunoSEQ multiplex PCR, and TCRdb holds only the in-frame ones, with some missing. The sample contains tens of thousands of clones, 85% to 95% of which appear only once. Germline V CDR1 and CDR2: SNHLY, FYNNEI. The CDR3 extends over 15 amino acids. This TCR derives from a human donor with active COVID-19. The donor label of this sample is uncertain. The chain uses TRBV2 and TRBJ2-7; a possible D gene is TRBD1 (5 bases). The specimen was peripheral blood. CDR3: CASSEAGLVAYEQNF. CDR3 sequence (DNA): TGTGCCAGCAGTGAAGCGGGGCTAGTAGCCTACGAGCAGAACTTC.